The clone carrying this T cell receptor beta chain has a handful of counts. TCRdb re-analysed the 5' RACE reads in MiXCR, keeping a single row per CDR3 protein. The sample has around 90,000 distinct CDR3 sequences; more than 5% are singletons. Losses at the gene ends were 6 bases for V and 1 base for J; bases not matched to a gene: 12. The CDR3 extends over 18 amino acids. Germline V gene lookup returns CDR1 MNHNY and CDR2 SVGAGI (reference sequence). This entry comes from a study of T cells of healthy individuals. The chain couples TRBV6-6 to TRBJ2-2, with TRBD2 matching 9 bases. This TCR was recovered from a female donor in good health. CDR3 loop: CASSREGLAFLNTGELFF. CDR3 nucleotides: TGTGCCAGCAGCCGGGAGGGACTAGCTTTTCTGAACACCGGGGAGCTGTTTTTT.